Many counts were recorded for the clone carrying this TCR beta chain. Its antigen is unidentified. Germline V CDR1 and CDR2: MNHNS, SASEGT. Trimming stripped 6 bases from V and 0 bases from J, with 18 bases between. The CDR3 extends over 17 amino acids. There were TCR beta CDR3 regions amplified from RNA transcripts. The study used the HTBI primer set for a first-round RT-PCR of the TCR CDR3. TCRdb recomputed calls from the multiplex PCR reads with MiXCR, one row per CDR3 protein. The sample lists around 380,000 distinct CDR3 sequences, approximately 15% seen once, with less than 25% in the top ten. These data belong to a study of T cells in Graves' hyperthyroidism and ophthalmopathy. Study-level findings and limits: Ophthalmopathy, which appeared later, was predicted by the model a median around 6 months before onset. In the blood, most expanded thyroid clonotypes above 0.001 appeared as well.

The blood sample predates any ophthalmopathy symptoms, coming from first hyperthyroidism diagnosis. V usage is TRBV6-1 and J usage is TRBJ1-5, with unresolved D. The source is a man younger than 40 with Graves' hyperthyroidism that later progressed to Graves' ophthalmopathy. The sequenced material came from blood. The CDR3 DNA follows: TGTGCCAGCAGCTATGCCCCCGGAGCTTATAGCAATCAGCCCCAGCATTTT. Amino acids: CASSYAPGAYSNQPQHF.